This passage covers 14 T cell receptor beta chains from one sample sequenced in a study of blood T cell repertoires in COVID-19. Only in-frame clones appear in the TCRdb table, and some are missing; sequencing was by immunoSEQ multiplex PCR. Here the sample spans 250,000 to 300,000 clones, about 88% being singletons. Sequencing input: PBMCs or T cells enriched from blood (not recorded which). The receptors here all came from a man younger than 45 with acute COVID-19.

J is TRBJ1-4 and V is TRBV11-2; D is perhaps TRBD1 (6 bases). The CDR3 has 16 amino acids. Germline V gene lookup returns CDR1 SGHAT and CDR2 FQNNGV. Trimming stripped 2 bases from V and 0 bases from J, with 10 bases between. The CDR3 DNA is TGTGCCAGCAGCTTAATCAGGGGACCAACTAATGAAAAACTGTTTTTT. It specifies CASSLIRGPTNEKLFF.

The chain recombines TRBV2 with TRBJ1-1; D call uncertain. From germline, CDR1 is SNHLY and CDR2 FYNNEI. This CDR3 contains 13 residues. Trimming removed 4 bases from V and 0 bases from J, with 6 bases in between. The CDR3: CASSVSVNTEAFF. As DNA, the CDR3 is TGTGCCAGCAGTGTTTCCGTGAACACTGAAGCTTTCTTT.

This chain connects TRBV14 to TRBJ2-3; 10 bases agree with TRBD2. Unmatched junction bases numbered 7, after V lost 4 bases and J lost 0 bases. The CDR3 runs 17 residues. Germline V CDR1 and CDR2: SGHDN, FVKESK. Here the CDR3 DNA reads TGTGCCAGCAGCCGGCTACTAGCGGGACTTAGCACAGATACGCAGTATTTT. Amino acid sequence: CASSRLLAGLSTDTQYF. Together with reference TRBV14 and TRBJ2-3, the CDR3 gives the full variable domain: EAGVTQFPSHSVIEKGQTVTLRCDPISGHDNLYWYRRVMGKEIKFLLHFVKESKQDESGMPNNRFLAERTGGTYSTLKVQPAELEDSGVYFCASSRLLAGLSTDTQYFGPGTRLTVL.

The chain couples TRBV7-7 to TRBJ2-2; D possibly corresponds to TRBD2 (6 bases). Trimming stripped 1 base from V and 3 bases from J, with 12 bases between. The CDR3 covers 16 residues. Germline V gives CDR1 SSHAT, CDR2 FNYEAQ (reference sequence). CDR3 residues: CASSLVGGVDTGELFF. CDR3 nucleotides: TGTGCCAGCAGCTTAGTCGGGGGTGTGGACACCGGGGAGCTGTTTTTT.

The CDR3 sequence is CASSVDSVVDTQYF. The CDR3 DNA follows: TGTGCCAGCAGCGTGGATAGCGTCGTGGATACGCAGTATTTT. The rearrangement uses TRBV9 and TRBJ2-3; the D gene is possibly TRBD2 (5 bases). With 2 bases removed from V and 6 bases from J, the gap between germline ends came to 13 bases. The germline V gene has CDR1 SGDLS and CDR2 YYNGEE. The CDR3 runs 14 residues.

This rearrangement joins TRBV7-2 to TRBJ2-1; 7 bases are a match to TRBD1. This CDR3 has 13 amino acids. V trimming: 6 bases; J trimming: 7 bases; junction bases outside the gene matches: 6. In germline, CDR1 is SGHTA, CDR2 FQGNSA. CDR3 DNA sequence: TGTGCCAGCAGGACCGGGACAGTAAATGAGCAGTTCTTC. This gives the protein CASRTGTVNEQFF. The full variable domain, with the rest looked up from reference TRBV7-2 and TRBJ2-1, is GAGVSQSPSNKVTEKGKDVELRCDPISGHTALYWYRQSLGQGLEFLIYFQGNSAPDKSGLPSDRFSAERTGGSVSTLTIQRTQQEDSAVYLCASRTGTVNEQFFGPGTRLTVL.

This clone was observed a few times. V gene TRBV6-4 combines with J gene TRBJ1-2; tentative D call: TRBD1 (6 bases). The V end was cut by 7 bases, the J end by 8 bases, with 17 bases between. In germline, CDR1 is MRHNA, CDR2 SNTAGT. The CDR3 is 13 amino acids. In nucleotides, the CDR3 is TGTGCCAGCACCGGGGGGGTCGGACAGGGCTACACCTTC. Protein: CASTGGVGQGYTF.

CDR3 bases: TGTGCCAGCAGCTCCCGGGACAGGAAGGGCTACACCTTC. This gives the protein CASSSRDRKGYTF. This chain joins TRBV11-3 and TRBJ1-2, with 8 bases identical to TRBD1. The length of the CDR3 is 13 residues. Germline values: CDR1 SGHNT, CDR2 YENEEA. The V segment lost 4 bases and the J segment 8 bases; nucleotides outside the gene matches: 6.

The J gene is TRBJ2-5, the V gene TRBV5-1, with TRBD2 as a possible D gene (6 bases). V dropped 4 bases and J dropped 4 bases, with 11 bases sitting between them. This CDR3 has 13 residues. The germline V gene has CDR1 SGHRS and CDR2 YFSETQ. For the CDR3, the DNA is TGCGCCAGCAGCGGCGGGACCGTAGAGACCCAGTACTTC. Translation: CASSGGTVETQYF.

The gene calls are TRBV21-1 and TRBJ2-7; the table assigns TRBD1, which was not confirmed against the DNA. TRBV21-1 is termed a pseudogene. The CDR3 has 15 amino acids. The CDR3 DNA reads as TGTGCCAGCAGCAGTCCCGGACAGGGTCCCTACGAGCAGTACGTC. Residues: CASSSPGQGPYEQYV.

The chain carries TRBV19 and TRBJ2-6; no definite D call. Germline loops: CDR1 LNHDA, CDR2 SQIVND (reference sequence). The CDR3 is 15 amino acids. The V and J ends lost 3 bases and 2 bases respectively, with 8 bases between them. The CDR3: CASSMRNPGANVLTF. The CDR3 nucleotides read TGTGCCAGTAGTATGCGGAACCCTGGGGCCAACGTCCTGACTTTC.

This chain joins TRBV10-3 and TRBJ1-2; possible D gene TRBD1, 5 bases. Germline V gene data show CDR1 as ENHRY and CDR2 as SYGVKD. The CDR3 totals 13 residues. Trimming took 6 bases from V and 4 from J, leaving 12 bases between them. The CDR3: CAIRTDSSYGYTF. CDR3 nucleotide sequence: TGTGCCATCAGAACCGACAGCTCCTATGGCTACACCTTC.

V gene TRBV5-4 combines with J gene TRBJ1-2; 7 bases are shared with TRBD1. After removal of 1 base from V and 2 bases from J, the junction contained 5 bases not matched to a gene. CDR1 and CDR2 from the germline V gene are SGHNT and YYREEE (reference sequence). This CDR3 has 15 residues. CDR3 DNA sequence: TGTGCCAGCAGCTTGACAGGGGAAAACAACTATGGCTACACCTTC. Its protein is CASSLTGENNYGYTF.

J is TRBJ1-2 and V is TRBV7-2; 8 bases align to TRBD1. This CDR3 comprises 14 residues. The ends lost 3 bases at V and 8 bases at J; junction bases unmatched: 8. CDR1 and CDR2 from the germline V gene are SGHTA and FQGNSA. CDR3: CASSFGGRDRGYTF. The CDR3 nucleotides read TGTGCCAGCAGCTTTGGGGGCCGGGACAGGGGCTACACCTTC.